Presented here are 3 T cell receptor beta chains from one specimen sequenced in a study of blood T cell repertoires in COVID-19. Clones were sequenced by immunoSEQ multiplex PCR, and TCRdb holds only the in-frame ones, with some missing. Here the sample spans more than 100,000 clones, 84% being singletons. The sequencing input was PBMCs or T cells enriched from blood (not recorded which). These receptors were obtained from a woman in her twenties or thirties who had recovered from COVID-19.

The chain uses TRBV28 and TRBJ1-2; tentative D call: TRBD1 (6 bases). The germline CDR1 and CDR2 sequences are MDHEN and SYDVKM. V lost 0 bases and J 1 base, leaving 9 bases between the germline ends. The length of the CDR3 is 15 residues. For the CDR3, the DNA is TGTGCCAGCAGTTTATGGCAGGGGCGTAACTATGGCTACACCTTC. It is translated as CASSLWQGRNYGYTF.

The genes are TRBV23-1 and TRBJ2-1, with TRBD1 matching 11 bases. TRBV23-1 is an ORF, with its function uncertain. The CDR3 has 14 residues. V lost 7 bases to trimming and J lost 8 bases; unmatched junction nucleotides: 7. In nucleotides, the CDR3 is TGCGCCAGCATCCCGGACAGGGGGCGGCATGAGCAGTTCTTC. Amino acid sequence: CASIPDRGRHEQFF.

The V gene is TRBV29-1, the J gene TRBJ2-5; no definite D call. Germline CDR1 reads SQVTM; CDR2 reads ANQGSEA. CDR3 size: 11 residues. Trimming removed 7 bases at V and 0 bases at J, with 6 bases between. The CDR3 coding sequence is TGCAGCGCCCGGTACCAAGAGACCCAGTACTTC. Encoded protein: CSARYQETQYF.